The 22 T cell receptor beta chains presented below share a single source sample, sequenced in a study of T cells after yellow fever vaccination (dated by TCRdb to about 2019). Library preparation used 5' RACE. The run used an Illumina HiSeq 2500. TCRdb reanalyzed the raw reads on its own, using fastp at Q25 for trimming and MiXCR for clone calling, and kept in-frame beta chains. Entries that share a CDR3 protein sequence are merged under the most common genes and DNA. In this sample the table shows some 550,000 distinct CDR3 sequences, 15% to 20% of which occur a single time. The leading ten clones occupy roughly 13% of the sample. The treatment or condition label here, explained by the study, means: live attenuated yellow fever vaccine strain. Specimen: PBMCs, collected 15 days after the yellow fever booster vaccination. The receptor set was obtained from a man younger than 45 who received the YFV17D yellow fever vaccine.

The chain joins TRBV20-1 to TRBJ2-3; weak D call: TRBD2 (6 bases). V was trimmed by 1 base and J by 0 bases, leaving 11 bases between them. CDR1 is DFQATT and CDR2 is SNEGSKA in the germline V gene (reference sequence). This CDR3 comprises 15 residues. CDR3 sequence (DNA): TGCAGTGCTAGAGGGGCGGGGACGAGCACAGATACGCAGTATTTT. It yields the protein CSARGAGTSTDTQYF.

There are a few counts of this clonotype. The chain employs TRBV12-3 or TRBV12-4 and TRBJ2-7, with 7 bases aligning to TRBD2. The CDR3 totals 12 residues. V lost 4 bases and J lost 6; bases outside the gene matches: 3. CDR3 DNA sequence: TGTGCCAGCAGTTCCCCGGGGGGCGAGCAGTACTTC. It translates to CASSSPGGEQYF.

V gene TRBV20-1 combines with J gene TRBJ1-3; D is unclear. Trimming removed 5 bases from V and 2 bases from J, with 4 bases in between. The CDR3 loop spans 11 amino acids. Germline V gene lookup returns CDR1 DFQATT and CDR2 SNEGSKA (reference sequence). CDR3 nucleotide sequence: TGCAGTGCTTCAGCTGGAAACACCATATATTTT. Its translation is CSASAGNTIYF.

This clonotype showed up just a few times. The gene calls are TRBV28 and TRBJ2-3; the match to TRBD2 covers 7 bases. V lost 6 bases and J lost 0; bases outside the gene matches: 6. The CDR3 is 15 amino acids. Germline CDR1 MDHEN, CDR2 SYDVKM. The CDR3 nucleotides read TGTGCCAGCAGGCGACTAGCACAAAGCACAGATACGCAGTATTTT. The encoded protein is CASRRLAQSTDTQYF.

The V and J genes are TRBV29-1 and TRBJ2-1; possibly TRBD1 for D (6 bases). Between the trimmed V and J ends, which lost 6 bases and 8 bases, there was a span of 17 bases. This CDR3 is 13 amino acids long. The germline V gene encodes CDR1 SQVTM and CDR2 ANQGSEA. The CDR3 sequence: CSVARWAGDEQFF. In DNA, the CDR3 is TGCAGCGTCGCCCGGTGGGCAGGGGATGAGCAGTTCTTC.

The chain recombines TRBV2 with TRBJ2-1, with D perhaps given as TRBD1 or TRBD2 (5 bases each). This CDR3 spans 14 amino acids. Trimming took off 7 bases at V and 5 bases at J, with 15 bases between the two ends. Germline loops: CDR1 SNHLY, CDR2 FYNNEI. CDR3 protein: CASTLAWTNNEQFF. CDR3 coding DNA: TGTGCCAGCACCCTAGCCTGGACAAACAATGAGCAGTTCTTC.

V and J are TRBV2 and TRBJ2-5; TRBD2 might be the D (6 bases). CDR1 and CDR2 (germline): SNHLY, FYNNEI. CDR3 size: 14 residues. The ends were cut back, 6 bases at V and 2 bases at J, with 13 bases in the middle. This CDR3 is CASRVSGSQETQYF. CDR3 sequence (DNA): TGTGCCAGCAGGGTTAGCGGTTCTCAAGAGACCCAGTACTTC.

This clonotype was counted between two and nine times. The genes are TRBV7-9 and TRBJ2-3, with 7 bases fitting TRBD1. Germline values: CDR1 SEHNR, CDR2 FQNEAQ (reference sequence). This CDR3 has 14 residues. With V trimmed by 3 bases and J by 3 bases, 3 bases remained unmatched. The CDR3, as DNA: TGTGCCAGCAGCTTCGGGACAGTTACAGATACGCAGTATTTT. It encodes CASSFGTVTDTQYF.

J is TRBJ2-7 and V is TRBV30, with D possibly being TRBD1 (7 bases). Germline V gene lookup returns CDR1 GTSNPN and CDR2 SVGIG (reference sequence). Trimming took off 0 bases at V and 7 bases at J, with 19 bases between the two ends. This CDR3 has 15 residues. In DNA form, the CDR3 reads TGTGCCTGGAGTGTGGAGACTCAGGGGGGTCGGGAGCAGTACTTC. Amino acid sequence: CAWSVETQGGREQYF.

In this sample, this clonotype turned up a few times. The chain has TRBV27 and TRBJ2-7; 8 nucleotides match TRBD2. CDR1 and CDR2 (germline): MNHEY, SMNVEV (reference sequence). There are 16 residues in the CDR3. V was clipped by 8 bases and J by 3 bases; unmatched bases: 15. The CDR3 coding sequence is TGTGCCAGCCACTCCCTTATAAGCGGGAGAGGCTACGAGCAGTACTTC. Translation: CASHSLISGRGYEQYF.

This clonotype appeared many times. CDR3 DNA sequence: TGTGCCTGGAGAACAGGGAACCACGAGCAGTACTTC. Translation gives CAWRTGNHEQYF. The V and J genes are TRBV30 and TRBJ2-7; D may be TRBD1 (6 bases). This CDR3 is built from 12 residues. Germline values: CDR1 GTSNPN, CDR2 SVGIG (reference sequence). V lost 3 bases and J lost 5, with 11 bases in between.

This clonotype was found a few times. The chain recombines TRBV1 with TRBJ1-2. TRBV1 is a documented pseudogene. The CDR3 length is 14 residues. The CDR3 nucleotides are TGCACCAGCAGCCAAGAGGAACAGATTTATGGCTACACCTTC. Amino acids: CTSSQEEQIYGYTF.

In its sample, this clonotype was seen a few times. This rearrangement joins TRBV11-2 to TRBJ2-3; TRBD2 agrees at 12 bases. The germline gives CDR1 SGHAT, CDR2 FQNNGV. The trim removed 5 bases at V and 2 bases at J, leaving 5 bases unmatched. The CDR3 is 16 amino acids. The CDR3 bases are TGTGCCAGCAGCCAGAGACTAGCGGGGGCCACAGATACGCAGTATTTT. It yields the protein CASSQRLAGATDTQYF.

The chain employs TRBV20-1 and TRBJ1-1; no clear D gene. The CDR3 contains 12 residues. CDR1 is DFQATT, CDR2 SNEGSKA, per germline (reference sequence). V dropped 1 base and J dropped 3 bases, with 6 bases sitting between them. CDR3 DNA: TGCAGTGCTAGAGTCCCGGACACTGAAGCTTTCTTT. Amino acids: CSARVPDTEAFF.

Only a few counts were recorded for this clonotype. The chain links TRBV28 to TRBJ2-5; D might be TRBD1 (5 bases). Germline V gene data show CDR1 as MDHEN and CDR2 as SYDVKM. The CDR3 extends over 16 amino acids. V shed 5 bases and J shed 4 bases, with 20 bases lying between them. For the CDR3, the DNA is TGTGCCAGCAGTCCCGCCCAGGGCAGTATAGGAGAGACCCAGTACTTC. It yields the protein CASSPAQGSIGETQYF.

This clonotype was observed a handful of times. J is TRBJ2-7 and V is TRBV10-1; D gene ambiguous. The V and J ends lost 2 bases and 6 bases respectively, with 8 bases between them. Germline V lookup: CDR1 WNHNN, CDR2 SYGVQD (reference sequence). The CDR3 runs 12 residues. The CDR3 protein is CASSELRGEQYF. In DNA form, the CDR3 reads TGCGCCAGCAGTGAGCTCCGTGGCGAGCAGTACTTC.

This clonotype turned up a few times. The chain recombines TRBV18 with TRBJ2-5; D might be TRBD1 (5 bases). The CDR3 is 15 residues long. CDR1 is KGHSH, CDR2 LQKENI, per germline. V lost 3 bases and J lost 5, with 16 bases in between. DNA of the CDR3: TGTGCCAGCTCACCCAACGAAGGGGTCCGGGAGACCCAGTACTTC. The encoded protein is CASSPNEGVRETQYF.

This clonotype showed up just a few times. The CDR3 coding sequence is TGTGCCATCAGTAGACTAGCGGGAGACCGCGAGCAGTACTTC. Translation: CAISRLAGDREQYF. The chain has TRBV10-3 and TRBJ2-7; TRBD2 matches at 12 bases. The CDR3 has 14 amino acids. Germline V CDR1 and CDR2: ENHRY, SYGVKD. Trimming took 5 bases from V and 6 from J; bases not matched to a gene: 5.

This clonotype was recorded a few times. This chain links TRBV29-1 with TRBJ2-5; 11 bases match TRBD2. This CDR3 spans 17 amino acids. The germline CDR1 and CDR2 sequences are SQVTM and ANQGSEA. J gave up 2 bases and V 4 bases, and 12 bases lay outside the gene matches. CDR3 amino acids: CSVANPGLAGNQETQYF. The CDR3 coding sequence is TGCAGCGTTGCTAACCCTGGACTAGCGGGCAATCAAGAGACCCAGTACTTC.

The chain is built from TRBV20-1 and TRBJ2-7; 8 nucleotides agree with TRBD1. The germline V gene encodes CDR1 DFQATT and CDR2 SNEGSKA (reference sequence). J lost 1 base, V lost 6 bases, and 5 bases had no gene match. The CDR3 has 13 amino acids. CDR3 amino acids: CSAPHRGSYEQYF. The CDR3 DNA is TGCAGTGCACCCCACAGGGGGTCCTACGAGCAGTACTTC.

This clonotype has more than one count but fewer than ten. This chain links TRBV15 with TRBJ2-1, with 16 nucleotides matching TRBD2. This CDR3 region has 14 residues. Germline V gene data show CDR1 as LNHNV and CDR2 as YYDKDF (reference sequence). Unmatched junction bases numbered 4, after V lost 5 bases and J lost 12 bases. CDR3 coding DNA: TGTGCCACCAGCCCCGGGACTAGCGGGAGGGGGCAGTTCTTC. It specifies CATSPGTSGRGQFF. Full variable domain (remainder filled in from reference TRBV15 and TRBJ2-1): DAMVIQNPRYQVTQFGKPVTLSCSQTLNHNVMYWYQQKSSQAPKLLFHYYDKDFNNEADTPDNFQSRRPNTSFCFLDIRSPGLGDTAMYLCATSPGTSGRGQFFGPGTRLTVL.

The CDR3 nucleotides read TGCAGTGCTCTCGGACAGGGTGCCGGAGATACGCAGTATTTT. Translated, it gives CSALGQGAGDTQYF. The chain couples TRBV20-1 to TRBJ2-3, with TRBD1 matching over 8 bases. This CDR3 region has 14 residues. The germline V gene has CDR1 DFQATT and CDR2 SNEGSKA (reference sequence). V lost 5 bases to trimming and J lost 5 bases; unmatched junction nucleotides: 9.